The TCR beta chain under discussion was sequenced for a study of T cells after yellow fever vaccination. On the study more broadly: Fractions low in cell number were prepared with SMART-Seq v4 Ultra Low Input. Study results and caveats: Post-booster repertoires again held most primary-vaccination clones (approximately 96% CD4, about 88% CD8). Weaker overall, the secondary response nonetheless peaked faster (day 5 versus 15).

The germline gives CDR1 SQVTM, CDR2 ANQGSEA. Trimming shortened V by 4 bases and J by 6 bases, and 2 bases separated the two germline ends. The CDR3 consists of 9 residues. This clonotype appeared many times. What it binds is not known. Researchers made TCR cDNA using 5'RACE template switching, and this step added a universal primer site and UMIs. Each CDR3 protein gets one entry after TCRdb re-called the 5' RACE reads with MiXCR. The data contain 25,000 to 35,000 distinct CDR3 sequences, nearly 4.5% of them singletons. This TCR was recovered from a man aged 30-40 years who received the YFV17D yellow fever vaccine. Sequencing was performed on CD8+ T cells sorted from PBMCs, taken 5 days after the yellow fever booster vaccination. The chain carries TRBV29-1 and TRBJ2-3; no reliable D call. The CDR3 region has the DNA TGCAGCGTTGCTGATACGCAGTATTTT. Protein sequence: CSVADTQYF.